The sample holds many counts of the clone carrying this TCR beta chain. Its antigen is undetermined. The data originate from a study of T-cell reconstitution after alpha-beta-depleted transplantation in children. General study points: The main origin of T-cell counts and diversity one year after transplant was newly produced T cells. Alpha-beta T cells present about two months after transplant were reported to originate from several hundred expanded graft clones. It was surviving recipient T cells and thymic progenitors that gave some patients high TCRbeta diversity at day 60.

Construction of the TCRbeta library involved unique molecular identifiers. TCRdb fed the PCR reads into MiXCR, producing one record per CDR3 protein. The data show 500,000 or so distinct CDR3 sequences, roughly 10% seen once. The source of this sequence is a female patient younger than 10 who had a stem cell transplant for aplastic anemia, so the T cells may come from the graft donor. Sequences were derived from PBMCs, mostly from graft donor cells, sampled 180 days after TCRalphabeta/CD19-depleted stem cell transplant.

The CDR3 DNA follows: TGTGCCAGTAGATGGGGGAGCAATCAGCCCCAGCATTTT. Residues: CASRWGSNQPQHF. This chain connects TRBV19 to TRBJ1-5, with D perhaps matching TRBD1 (5 bases). The V gene's germline CDR1 is LNHDA and CDR2 SQIVND (reference sequence). This CDR3 is built from 13 residues. V lost 6 bases and J 1 base, leaving 7 bases between the germline ends.